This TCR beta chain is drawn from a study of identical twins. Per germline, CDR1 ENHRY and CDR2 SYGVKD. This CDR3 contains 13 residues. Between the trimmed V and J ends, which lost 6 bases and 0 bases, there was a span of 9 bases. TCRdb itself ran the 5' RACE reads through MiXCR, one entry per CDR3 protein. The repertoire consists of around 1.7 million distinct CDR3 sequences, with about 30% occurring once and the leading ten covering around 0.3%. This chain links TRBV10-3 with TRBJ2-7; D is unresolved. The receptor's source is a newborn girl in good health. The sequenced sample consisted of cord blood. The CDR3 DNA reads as TGTGCCATCAGGGCCAGGAGCTCCTACGAGCAGTACTTC. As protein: CAIRARSSYEQYF.